This TCR beta chain was identified during a study of OX40 agonist ivuxolimab in advanced cancers. Study as a whole: Dose-escalation patients were diagnosed with hepatocellular carcinoma, melanoma, renal cell cancer or head and neck cancer.

Germline assignment: CDR1 MNHNS and CDR2 SASEGT. CDR3 length equals 15 residues. V lost 2 bases to trimming and J lost 5 bases, with 15 bases between them. Anyone with autoimmune disease history or systemic immunosuppression was excluded. Profiled with immunoSEQ multiplex PCR; TCRdb holds only in-frame clones, not every one. The table includes under 70,000 clones, 80% to 90% detected once. The chain recombines TRBV6-1 with TRBJ1-1, with TRBD1 as a possible D gene (6 bases). The TCR originated in an adult with an advanced solid tumor such as melanoma, head and neck, liver or kidney cancer. The sequences come from CD4+ or CD8+ T cells sorted from blood, collected in a trial of the OX40 agonist ivuxolimab. CDR3 loop: CASSESPQGRTEAFF. The CDR3 coding sequence is TGTGCCAGCAGTGAAAGTCCGCAGGGGAGGACTGAAGCTTTCTTT.